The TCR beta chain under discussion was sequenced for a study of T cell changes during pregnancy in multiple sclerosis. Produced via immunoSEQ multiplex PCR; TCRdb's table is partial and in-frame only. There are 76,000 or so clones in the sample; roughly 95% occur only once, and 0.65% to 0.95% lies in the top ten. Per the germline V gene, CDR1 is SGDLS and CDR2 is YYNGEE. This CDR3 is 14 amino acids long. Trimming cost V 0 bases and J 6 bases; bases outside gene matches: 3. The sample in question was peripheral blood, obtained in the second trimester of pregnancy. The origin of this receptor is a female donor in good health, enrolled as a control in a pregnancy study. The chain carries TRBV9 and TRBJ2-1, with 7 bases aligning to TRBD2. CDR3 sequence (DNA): TGTGCCAGCAGCGTAGGGGAGGGAGCCAATGAGCAGTTCTTC. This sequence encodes CASSVGEGANEQFF.